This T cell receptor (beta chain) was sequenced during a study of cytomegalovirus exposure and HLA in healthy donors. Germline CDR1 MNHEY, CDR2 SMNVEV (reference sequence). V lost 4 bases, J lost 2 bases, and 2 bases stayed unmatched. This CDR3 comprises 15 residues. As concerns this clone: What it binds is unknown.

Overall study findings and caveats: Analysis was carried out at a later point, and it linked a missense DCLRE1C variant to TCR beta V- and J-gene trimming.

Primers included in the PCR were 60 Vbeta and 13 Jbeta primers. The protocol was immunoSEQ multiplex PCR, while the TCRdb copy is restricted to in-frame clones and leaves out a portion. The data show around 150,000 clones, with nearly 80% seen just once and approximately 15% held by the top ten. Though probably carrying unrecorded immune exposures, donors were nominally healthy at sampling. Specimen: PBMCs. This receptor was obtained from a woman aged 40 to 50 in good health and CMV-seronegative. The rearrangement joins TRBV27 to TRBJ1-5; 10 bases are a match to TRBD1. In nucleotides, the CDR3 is TGTGCCAGCAGTTCCGGGACAGGGGGCAATCAGCCCCAGCATTTT. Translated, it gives CASSSGTGGNQPQHF.